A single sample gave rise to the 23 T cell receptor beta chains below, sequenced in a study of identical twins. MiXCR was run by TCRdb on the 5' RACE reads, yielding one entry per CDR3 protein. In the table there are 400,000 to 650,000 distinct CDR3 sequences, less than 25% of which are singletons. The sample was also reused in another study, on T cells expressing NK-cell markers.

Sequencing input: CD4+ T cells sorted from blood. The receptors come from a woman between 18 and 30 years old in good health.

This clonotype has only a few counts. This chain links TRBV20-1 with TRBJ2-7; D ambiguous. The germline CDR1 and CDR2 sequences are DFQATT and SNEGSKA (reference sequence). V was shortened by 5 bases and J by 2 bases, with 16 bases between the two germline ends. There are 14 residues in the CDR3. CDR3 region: CSARSPQPPYEQYF. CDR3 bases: TGCAGTGCTCGCAGTCCCCAACCTCCCTACGAGCAGTACTTC.

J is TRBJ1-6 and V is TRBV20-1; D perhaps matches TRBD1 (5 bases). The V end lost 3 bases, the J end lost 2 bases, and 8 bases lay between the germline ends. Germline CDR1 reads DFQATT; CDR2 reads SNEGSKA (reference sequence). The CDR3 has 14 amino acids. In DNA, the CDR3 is TGCAGTGCTAGGGCAGGGACCTATAATTCACCCCTCCACTTT. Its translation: CSARAGTYNSPLHF.

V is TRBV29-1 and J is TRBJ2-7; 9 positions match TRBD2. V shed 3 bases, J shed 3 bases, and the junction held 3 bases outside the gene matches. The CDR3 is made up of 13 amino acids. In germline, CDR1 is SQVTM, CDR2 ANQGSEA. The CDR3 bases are TGCAGCGTTGAGGGTAGCGGGGGCTACGAGCAGTACTTC. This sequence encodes CSVEGSGGYEQYF.

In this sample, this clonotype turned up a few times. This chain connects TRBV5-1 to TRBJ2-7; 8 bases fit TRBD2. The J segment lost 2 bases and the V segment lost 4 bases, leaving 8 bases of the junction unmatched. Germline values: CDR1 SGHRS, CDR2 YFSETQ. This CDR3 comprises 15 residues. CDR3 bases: TGCGCCAGCAGCCGTCTTAGCGGGGACGCCTACGAGCAGTACTTC. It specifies CASSRLSGDAYEQYF.

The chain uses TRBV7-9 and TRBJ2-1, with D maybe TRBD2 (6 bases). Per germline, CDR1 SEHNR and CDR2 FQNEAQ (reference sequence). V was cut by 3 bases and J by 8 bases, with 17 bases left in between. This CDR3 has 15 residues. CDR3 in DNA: TGTGCCAGCAGCTTGGCCGGGCGGGGAAGATATGAGCAGTTCTTC. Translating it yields CASSLAGRGRYEQFF.

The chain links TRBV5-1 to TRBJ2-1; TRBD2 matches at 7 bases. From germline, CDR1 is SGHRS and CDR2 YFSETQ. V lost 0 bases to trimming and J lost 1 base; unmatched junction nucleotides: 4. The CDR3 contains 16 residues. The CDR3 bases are TGCGCCAGCAGCTTGGGCCGGACTAGTTCCTACAATGAGCAGTTCTTC. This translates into CASSLGRTSSYNEQFF.

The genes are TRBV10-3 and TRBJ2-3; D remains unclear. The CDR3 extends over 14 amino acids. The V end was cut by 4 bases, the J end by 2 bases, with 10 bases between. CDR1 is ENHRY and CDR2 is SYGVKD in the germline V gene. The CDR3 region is CAISVTGYTDTQYF. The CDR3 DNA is TGTGCCATCAGTGTGACGGGCTACACAGATACGCAGTATTTT.

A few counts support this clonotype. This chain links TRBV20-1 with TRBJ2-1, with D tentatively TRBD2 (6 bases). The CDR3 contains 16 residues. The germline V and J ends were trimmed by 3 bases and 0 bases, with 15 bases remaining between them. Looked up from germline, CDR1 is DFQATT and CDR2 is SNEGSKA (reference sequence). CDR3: CSASWSGGSSYNEQFF. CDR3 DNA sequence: TGCAGTGCTAGTTGGAGTGGGGGGAGCTCCTACAATGAGCAGTTCTTC.

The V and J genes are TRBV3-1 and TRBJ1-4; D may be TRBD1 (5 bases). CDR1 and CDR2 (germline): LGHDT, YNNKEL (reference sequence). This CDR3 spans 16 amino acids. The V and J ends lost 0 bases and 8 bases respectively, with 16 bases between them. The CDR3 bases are TGTGCCAGCAGCCAAGATCGACAGCCACCGACGGAAAAACTGTTTTTT. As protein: CASSQDRQPPTEKLFF.

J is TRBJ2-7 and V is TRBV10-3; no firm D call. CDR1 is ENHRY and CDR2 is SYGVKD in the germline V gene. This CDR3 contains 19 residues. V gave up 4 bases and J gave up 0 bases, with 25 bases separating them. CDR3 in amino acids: CAISATGSLILASSYEQYF. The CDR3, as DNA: TGTGCCATCAGTGCTACCGGGTCCCTAATACTGGCAAGCTCCTACGAGCAGTACTTC.

CDR3 in DNA: TGTGCCAGCAGCATACCATCCACAGATACGCAGTATTTT. Its translation: CASSIPSTDTQYF. This rearrangement joins TRBV7-9 to TRBJ2-3; D is undetermined. CDR1 and CDR2 (germline): SEHNR, FQNEAQ (reference sequence). CDR3 length: 13 amino acids. The V gene lost 5 bases and the J gene lost 2 bases, with 8 bases spanning the gap. Full variable domain (outside the CDR3, taken from reference TRBV7-9 and TRBJ2-3): DTGVSQNPRHKITKRGQNVTFRCDPISEHNRLYWYRQTLGQGPEFLTYFQNEAQLEKSRLLSDRFSAERPKGSFSTLEIQRTEQGDSAMYLCASSIPSTDTQYFGPGTRLTVL.

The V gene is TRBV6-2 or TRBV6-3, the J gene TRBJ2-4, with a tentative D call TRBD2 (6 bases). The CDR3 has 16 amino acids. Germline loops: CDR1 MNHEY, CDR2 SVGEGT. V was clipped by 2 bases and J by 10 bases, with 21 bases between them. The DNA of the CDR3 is TGTGCCAGCAGTTACGACCGGGGGAGAGGGTCAGCTATTCAGTACTTC. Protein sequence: CASSYDRGRGSAIQYF.

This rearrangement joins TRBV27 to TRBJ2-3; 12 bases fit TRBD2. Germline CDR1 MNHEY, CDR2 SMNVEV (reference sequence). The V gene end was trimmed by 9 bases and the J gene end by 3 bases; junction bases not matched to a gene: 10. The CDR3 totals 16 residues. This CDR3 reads CASDSSTSGRTDTQYF. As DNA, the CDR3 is TGTGCCAGTGATTCCTCAACTAGCGGGAGGACAGATACGCAGTATTTT.

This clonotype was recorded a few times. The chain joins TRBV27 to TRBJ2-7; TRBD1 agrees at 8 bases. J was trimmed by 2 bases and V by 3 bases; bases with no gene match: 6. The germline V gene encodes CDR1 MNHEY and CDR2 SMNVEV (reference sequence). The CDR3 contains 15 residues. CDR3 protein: CASSFSRGPTYEQYF. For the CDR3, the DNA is TGTGCCAGCAGTTTCTCCAGGGGGCCGACCTACGAGCAGTACTTC.

For the CDR3, the DNA is TGTGCCATCAGAGGGACGGGTATCGCCTATAATTCACCCCTCCACTTT. Protein sequence: CAIRGTGIAYNSPLHF. The chain combines TRBV10-3 with TRBJ1-6, with D tentatively TRBD1 (5 bases). Germline CDR1 ENHRY, CDR2 SYGVKD. This CDR3 comprises 16 residues. Trimming took off 6 bases at V and 2 bases at J, with 14 bases between the two ends.

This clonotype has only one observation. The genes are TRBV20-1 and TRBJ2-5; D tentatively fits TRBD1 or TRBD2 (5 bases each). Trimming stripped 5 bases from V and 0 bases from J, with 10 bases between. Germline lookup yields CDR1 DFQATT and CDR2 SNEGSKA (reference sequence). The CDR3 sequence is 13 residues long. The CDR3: CSASGTNQETQYF. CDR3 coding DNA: TGCAGTGCTTCCGGGACCAACCAAGAGACCCAGTACTTC.

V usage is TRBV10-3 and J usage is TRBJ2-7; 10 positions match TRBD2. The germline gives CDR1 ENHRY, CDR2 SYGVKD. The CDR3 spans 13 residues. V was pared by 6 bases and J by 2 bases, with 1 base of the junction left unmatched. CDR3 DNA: TGTGCCATCAGACTAGCGGGGACCTACGAGCAGTACTTC. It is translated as CAIRLAGTYEQYF.

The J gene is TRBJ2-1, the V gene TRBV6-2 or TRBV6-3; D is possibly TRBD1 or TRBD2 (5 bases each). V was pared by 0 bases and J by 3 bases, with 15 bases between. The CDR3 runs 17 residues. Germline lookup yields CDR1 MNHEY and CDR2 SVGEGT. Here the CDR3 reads CASSYSRLGTGYNEQFF. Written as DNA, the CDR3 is TGTGCCAGCAGTTACTCTAGACTGGGGACCGGCTACAATGAGCAGTTCTTC.

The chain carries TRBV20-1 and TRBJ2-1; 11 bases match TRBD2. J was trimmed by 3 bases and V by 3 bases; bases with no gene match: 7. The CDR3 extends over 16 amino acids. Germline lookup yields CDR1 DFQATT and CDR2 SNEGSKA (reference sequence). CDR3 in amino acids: CSASSPGLAVYNEQFF. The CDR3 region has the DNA TGCAGTGCTAGTAGTCCGGGACTAGCGGTCTACAATGAGCAGTTCTTC.

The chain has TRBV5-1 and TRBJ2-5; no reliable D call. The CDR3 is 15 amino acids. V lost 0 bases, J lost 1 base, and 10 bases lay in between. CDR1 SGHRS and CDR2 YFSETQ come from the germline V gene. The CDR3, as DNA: TGCGCCAGCAGCTTGGTTTTTAGTATCCAAGAGACCCAGTACTTC. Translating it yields CASSLVFSIQETQYF.

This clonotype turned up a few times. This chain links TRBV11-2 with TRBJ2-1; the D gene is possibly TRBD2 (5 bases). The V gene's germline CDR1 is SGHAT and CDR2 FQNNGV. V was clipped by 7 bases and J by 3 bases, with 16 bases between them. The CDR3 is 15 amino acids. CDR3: CASKTGEFGYNEQFF. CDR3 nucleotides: TGTGCCAGCAAAACCGGGGAATTTGGCTACAATGAGCAGTTCTTC. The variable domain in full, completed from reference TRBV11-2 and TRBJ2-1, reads EAGVAQSPRYKIIEKRQSVAFWCNPISGHATLYWYQQILGQGPKLLIQFQNNGVVDDSQLPKDRFSAERLKGVDSTLKIQPAKLEDSAVYLCASKTGEFGYNEQFFGPGTRLTVL.

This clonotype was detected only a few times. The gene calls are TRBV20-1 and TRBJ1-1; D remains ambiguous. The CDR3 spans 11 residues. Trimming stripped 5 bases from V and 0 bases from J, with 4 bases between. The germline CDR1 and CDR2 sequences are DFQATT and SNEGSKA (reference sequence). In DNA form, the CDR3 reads TGCAGTGCTCCTTTGAACACTGAAGCTTTCTTT. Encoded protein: CSAPLNTEAFF.

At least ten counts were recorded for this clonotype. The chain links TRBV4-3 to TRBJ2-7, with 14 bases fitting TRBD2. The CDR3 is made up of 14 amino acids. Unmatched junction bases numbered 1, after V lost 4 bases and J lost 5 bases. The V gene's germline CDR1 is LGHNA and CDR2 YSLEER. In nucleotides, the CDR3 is TGCGCCAGCAGCCCGGGACTAGCGGGAGACGAGCAGTACTTC. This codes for CASSPGLAGDEQYF.